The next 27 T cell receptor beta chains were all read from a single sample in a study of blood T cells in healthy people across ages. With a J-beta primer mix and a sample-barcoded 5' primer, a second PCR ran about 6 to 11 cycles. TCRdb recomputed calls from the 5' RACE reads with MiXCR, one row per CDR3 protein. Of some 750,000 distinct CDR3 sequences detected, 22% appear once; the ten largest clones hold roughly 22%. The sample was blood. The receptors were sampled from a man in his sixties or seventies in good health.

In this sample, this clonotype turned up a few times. The CDR3 loop reads CASSMTATYNEQFF. The CDR3 DNA reads TGTGCCAGTAGTATGACGGCCACCTACAATGAGCAGTTCTTC. The J gene is TRBJ2-1, the V gene TRBV19, with D unclear. Per germline, CDR1 LNHDA and CDR2 SQIVND (reference sequence). The CDR3 totals 14 residues. V shed 3 bases and J shed 2 bases, with 8 bases lying between them.

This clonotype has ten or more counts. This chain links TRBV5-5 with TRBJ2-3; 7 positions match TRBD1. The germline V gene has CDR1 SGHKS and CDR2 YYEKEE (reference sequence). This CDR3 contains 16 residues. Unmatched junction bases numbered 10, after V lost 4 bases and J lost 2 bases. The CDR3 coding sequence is TGTGCCAGCAGCCGAGAGGGGGCAAGGCCCACAGATACGCAGTATTTT. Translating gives CASSREGARPTDTQYF.

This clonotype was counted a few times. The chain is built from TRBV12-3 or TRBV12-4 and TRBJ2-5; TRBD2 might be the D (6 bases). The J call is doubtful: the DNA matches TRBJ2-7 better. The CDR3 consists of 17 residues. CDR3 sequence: CASSLGQSGLLSYEQYF. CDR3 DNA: TGTGCCAGCAGTTTAGGGCAGAGCGGGCTCCTCTCCTACGAGCAGTACTTC.

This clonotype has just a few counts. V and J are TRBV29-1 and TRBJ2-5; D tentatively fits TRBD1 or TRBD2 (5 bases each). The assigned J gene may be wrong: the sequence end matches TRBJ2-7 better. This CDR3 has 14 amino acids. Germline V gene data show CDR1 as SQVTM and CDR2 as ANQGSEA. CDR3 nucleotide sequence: TGCAGCGCTGCGGAAAACGGGGCCTCCTACGAGCAGTACTTC. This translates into CSAAENGASYEQYF.

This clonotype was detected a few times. CDR3 nucleotides: TGTGCCAGCAGCTTAAGAGTCTCCTACGAGCAGTACTTC. Translated, it gives CASSLRVSYEQYF. The chain has TRBV13 and TRBJ2-5; D unclear. Near its end, the DNA agrees better with TRBJ2-7, so the J call may be wrong. This CDR3 contains 13 residues. Germline V lookup: CDR1 PRHDT, CDR2 FYEKMQ (reference sequence).

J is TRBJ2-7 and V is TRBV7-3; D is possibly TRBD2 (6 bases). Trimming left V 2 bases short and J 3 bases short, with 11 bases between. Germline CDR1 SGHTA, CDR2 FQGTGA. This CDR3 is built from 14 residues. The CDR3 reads CASSLVGLYYEQYV. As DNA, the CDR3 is TGTGCCAGCAGCTTAGTGGGACTCTACTACGAGCAGTACGTC.

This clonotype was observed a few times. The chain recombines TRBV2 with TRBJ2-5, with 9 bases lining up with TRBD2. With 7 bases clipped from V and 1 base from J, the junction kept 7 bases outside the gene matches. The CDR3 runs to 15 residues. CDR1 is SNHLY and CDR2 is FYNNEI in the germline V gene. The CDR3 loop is CASILTSGSQETQYF. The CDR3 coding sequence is TGTGCCAGCATTTTGACTAGCGGATCCCAAGAGACCCAGTACTTC.

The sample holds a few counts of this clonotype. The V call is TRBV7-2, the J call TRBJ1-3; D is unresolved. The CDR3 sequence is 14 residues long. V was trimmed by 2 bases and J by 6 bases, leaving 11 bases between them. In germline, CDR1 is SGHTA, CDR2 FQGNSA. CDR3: CASSLRTGENTIYF. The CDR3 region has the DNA TGTGCCAGCAGCTTAAGGACGGGAGAAAACACCATATATTTT.

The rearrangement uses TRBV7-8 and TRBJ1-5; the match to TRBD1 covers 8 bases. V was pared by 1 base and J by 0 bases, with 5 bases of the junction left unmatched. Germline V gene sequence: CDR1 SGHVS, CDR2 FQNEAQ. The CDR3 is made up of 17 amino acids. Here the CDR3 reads CASSLVQGVNSNQPQHF. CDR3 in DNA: TGTGCCAGCAGCTTAGTACAGGGGGTAAATAGCAATCAGCCCCAGCATTTT.

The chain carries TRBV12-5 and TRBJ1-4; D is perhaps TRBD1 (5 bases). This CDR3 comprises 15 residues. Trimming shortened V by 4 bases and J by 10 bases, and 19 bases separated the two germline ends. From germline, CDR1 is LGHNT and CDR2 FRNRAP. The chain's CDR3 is CASGSSGTPLGKLFF. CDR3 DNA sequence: TGTGCTAGTGGTTCTTCCGGGACCCCTCTAGGAAAACTGTTTTTT.

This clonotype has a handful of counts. CDR3 in DNA: TGCGCCAGCAGCTTGGTCGGGGCCGGGGAGCTGTTTTTT. It specifies CASSLVGAGELFF. The chain recombines TRBV5-1 with TRBJ2-2, with D perhaps matching TRBD2 (5 bases). Germline CDR1 reads SGHRS; CDR2 reads YFSETQ. Trimming removed 0 bases at V and 6 bases at J, with 6 bases between. This CDR3 contains 13 residues.

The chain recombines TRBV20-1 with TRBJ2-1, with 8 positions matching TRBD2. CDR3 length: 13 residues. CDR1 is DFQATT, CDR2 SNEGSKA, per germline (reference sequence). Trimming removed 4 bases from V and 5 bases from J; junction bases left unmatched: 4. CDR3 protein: CSATNGRDNEQFF. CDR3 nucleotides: TGCAGTGCTACAAACGGGAGGGACAATGAGCAGTTCTTC.

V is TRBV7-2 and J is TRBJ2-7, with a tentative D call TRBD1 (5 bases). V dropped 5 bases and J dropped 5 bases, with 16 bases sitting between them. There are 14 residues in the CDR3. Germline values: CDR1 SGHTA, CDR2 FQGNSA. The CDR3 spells CASSERPGFNEQYF. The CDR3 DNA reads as TGTGCCAGCAGCGAAAGGCCAGGGTTTAACGAGCAGTACTTC.

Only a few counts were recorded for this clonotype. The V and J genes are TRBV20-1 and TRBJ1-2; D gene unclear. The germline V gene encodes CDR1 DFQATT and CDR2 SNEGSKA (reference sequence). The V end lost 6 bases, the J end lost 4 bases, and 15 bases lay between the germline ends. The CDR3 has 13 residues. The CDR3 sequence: CSARGRRIYGYTF. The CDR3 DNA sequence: TGCAGTGCCCGAGGGCGGAGGATCTATGGCTACACCTTC.

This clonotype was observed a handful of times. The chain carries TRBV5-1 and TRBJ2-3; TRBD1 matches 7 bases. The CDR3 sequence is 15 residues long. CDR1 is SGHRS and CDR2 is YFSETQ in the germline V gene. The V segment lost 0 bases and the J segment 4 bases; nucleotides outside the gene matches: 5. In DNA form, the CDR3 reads TGCGCCAGCAGCTTGGCCGACAGGGAAGCAGATACGCAGTATTTT. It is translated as CASSLADREADTQYF.

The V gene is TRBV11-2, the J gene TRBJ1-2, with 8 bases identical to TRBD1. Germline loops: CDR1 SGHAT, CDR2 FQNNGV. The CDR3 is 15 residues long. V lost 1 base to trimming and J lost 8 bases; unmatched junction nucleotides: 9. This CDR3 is CASSLGETGARGYTF. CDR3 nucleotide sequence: TGTGCCAGCAGCTTAGGAGAGACAGGGGCCCGAGGCTACACCTTC.

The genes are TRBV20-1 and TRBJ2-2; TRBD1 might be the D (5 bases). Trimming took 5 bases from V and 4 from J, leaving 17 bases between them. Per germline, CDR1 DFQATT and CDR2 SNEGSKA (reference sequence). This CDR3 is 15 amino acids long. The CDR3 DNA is TGCAGTGCTCGCCTGGGGCTCGACGGCACCGGGGAGCTGTTTTTT. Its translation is CSARLGLDGTGELFF.

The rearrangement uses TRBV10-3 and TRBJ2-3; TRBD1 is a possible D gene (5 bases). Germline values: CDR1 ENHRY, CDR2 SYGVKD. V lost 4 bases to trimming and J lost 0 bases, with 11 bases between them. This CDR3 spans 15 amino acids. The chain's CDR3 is CAISGRTLSTDTQYF. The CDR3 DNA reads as TGTGCCATCAGTGGAAGGACACTTAGCACAGATACGCAGTATTTT.

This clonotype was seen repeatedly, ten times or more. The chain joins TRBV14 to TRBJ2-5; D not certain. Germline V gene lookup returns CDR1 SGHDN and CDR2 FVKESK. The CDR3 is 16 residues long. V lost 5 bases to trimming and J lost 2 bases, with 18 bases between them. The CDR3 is CASSGRGVVSQETQYF. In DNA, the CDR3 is TGTGCCAGCAGCGGGCGCGGAGTGGTATCTCAAGAGACCCAGTACTTC.

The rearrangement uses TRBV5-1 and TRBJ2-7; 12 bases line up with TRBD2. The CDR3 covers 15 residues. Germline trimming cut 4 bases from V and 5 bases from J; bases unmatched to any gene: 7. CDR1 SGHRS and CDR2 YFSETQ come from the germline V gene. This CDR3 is CASSNSGLAGDEQYF. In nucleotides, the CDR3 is TGCGCCAGCAGCAACTCGGGACTAGCGGGTGACGAGCAGTACTTC.

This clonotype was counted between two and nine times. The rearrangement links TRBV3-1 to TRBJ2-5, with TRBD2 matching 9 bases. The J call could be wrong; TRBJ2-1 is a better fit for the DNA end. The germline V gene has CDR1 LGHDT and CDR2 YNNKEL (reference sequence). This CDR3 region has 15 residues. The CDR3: CASSQAAGGYNEQFF. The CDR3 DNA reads TGTGCCAGCAGCCAAGCAGCGGGGGGTTACAATGAGCAGTTCTTC.

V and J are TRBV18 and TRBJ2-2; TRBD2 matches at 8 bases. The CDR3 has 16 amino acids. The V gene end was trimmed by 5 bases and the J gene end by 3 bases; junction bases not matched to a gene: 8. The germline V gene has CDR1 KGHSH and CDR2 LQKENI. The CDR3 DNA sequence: TGTGCCAGCTCATCGCCGGGACTAGTACACACCGGGGAGCTGTTTTTT. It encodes CASSSPGLVHTGELFF.

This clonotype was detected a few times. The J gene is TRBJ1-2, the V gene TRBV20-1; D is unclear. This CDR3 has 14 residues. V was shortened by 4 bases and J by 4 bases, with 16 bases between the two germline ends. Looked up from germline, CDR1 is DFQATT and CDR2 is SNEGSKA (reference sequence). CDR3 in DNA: TGCAGTGCTAAATCCTCGCAGAGAGGCTATGGCTACACCTTC. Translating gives CSAKSSQRGYGYTF.

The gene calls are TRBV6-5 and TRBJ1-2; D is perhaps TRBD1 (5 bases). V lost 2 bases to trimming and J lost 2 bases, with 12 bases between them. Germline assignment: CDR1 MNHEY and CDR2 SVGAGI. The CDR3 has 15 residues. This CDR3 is CASSYGGGINYGYTF. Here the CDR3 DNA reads TGTGCCAGCAGTTACGGCGGGGGAATCAACTATGGCTACACCTTC.

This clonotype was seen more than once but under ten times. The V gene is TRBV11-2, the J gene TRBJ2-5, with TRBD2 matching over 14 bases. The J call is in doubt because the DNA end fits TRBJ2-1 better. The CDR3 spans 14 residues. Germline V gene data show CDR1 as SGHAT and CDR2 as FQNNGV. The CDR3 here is CASSTGLAGGEQFF. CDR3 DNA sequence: TGTGCCAGCAGCACCGGACTAGCGGGAGGTGAGCAGTTCTTC.

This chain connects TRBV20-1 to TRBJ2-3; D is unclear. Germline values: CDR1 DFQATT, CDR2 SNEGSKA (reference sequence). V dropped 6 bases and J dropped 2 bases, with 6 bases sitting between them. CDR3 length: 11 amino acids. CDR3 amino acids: CSAPHTDTQYF. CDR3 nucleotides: TGCAGTGCGCCACACACAGATACGCAGTATTTT.

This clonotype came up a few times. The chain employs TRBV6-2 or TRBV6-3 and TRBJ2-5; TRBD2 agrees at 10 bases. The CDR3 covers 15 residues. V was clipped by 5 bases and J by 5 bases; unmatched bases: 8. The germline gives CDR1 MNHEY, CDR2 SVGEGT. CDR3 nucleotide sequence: TGTGCCAGCAGTAGGACTAGCGGAAAGGGGGAGACCCAGTACTTC. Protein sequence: CASSRTSGKGETQYF.